A single sample gave rise to the 15 T cell receptor beta chains below, sequenced in a study of blood T cell repertoires in COVID-19. Method: immunoSEQ multiplex PCR; TCRdb's copy keeps in-frame clones and lacks some. The data contain fewer than 90,000 clones, about 86% of them singletons. Input material: peripheral blood. The receptors come from a man between 65 and 85 years old with active COVID-19.

The chain recombines TRBV24-1 with TRBJ2-1; the match to TRBD2 covers 11 bases. Germline V CDR1 and CDR2: KGHDR, SFDVKD. The CDR3 is made up of 15 amino acids. V lost 4 bases, J lost 7 bases, and 5 bases stayed unmatched. CDR3 DNA: TGTGCCACCAGTGACCGTAGCGGGAGGGTTAATGAGCAGTTCTTC. Translating it yields CATSDRSGRVNEQFF.

J is TRBJ2-3 and V is TRBV7-2; no clear D gene. The CDR3 runs 15 residues. Germline V gene data show CDR1 as SGHTA and CDR2 as FQGNSA. Trimming took off 1 base at V and 1 base at J, with 9 bases between the two ends. CDR3 amino acids: CASSLVAARTDTQYF. For the CDR3, the DNA is TGTGCCAGCAGCTTAGTGGCGGCCCGCACAGATACGCAGTATTTT.

This chain uses TRBV28 with TRBJ2-7; 9 bases match TRBD2. Germline CDR1 reads MDHEN; CDR2 reads SYDVKM. The CDR3 is 14 residues long. Germline trimming cut 7 bases from V and 2 bases from J; bases unmatched to any gene: 6. The DNA for the CDR3 is TGTGCCAGCATCCCCGCGGGGGGGGCCTACGAGCAGTACTTC. Protein: CASIPAGGAYEQYF.

The V and J genes are TRBV9 and TRBJ1-5; weak D call: TRBD1 (5 bases). Trimming stripped 4 bases from V and 4 bases from J, with 15 bases between. This CDR3 contains 15 residues. Germline CDR1 SGDLS, CDR2 YYNGEE. This chain's CDR3 is CASSPRDEGNQPQHF. CDR3 coding DNA: TGTGCCAGCAGCCCGCGGGACGAGGGTAATCAGCCCCAGCATTTT.

This chain joins TRBV30 and TRBJ2-1; D may be TRBD2 (7 bases). The germline CDR1 and CDR2 sequences are GTSNPN and SVGIG (reference sequence). Trimming shortened V by 5 bases and J by 0 bases, and 20 bases separated the two germline ends. The CDR3 is 17 residues long. CDR3 sequence: CAWHGGGAASSYNEQFF. As DNA, the CDR3 is TGTGCCTGGCACGGCGGGGGCGCCGCCAGCTCCTACAATGAGCAGTTCTTC. The complete variable domain, with remaining parts taken from reference TRBV30 and TRBJ2-1, reads SQTIHQWPATLVQPVGSPLSLECTVEGTSNPNLYWYRQAAGRGLQLLFYSVGIGQISSEVPQNLSASRPQDRQFILSSKKLLLSDSGFYLCAWHGGGAASSYNEQFFGPGTRLTVL.

DNA of the CDR3: TGCGCCAGCAGCCGCAGCCCGACTACCCCCGAGGCCGGGGAGCTGTTTTTT. This translates into CASSRSPTTPEAGELFF. The gene calls are TRBV4-3 and TRBJ2-2; maybe TRBD2 (5 bases). Trimming pared 4 bases from V and 6 bases from J, leaving 21 bases between. CDR1 is LGHNA, CDR2 YSLEER, per germline. The CDR3 runs 17 residues.

This clone has more than one count but fewer than ten. V is TRBV3-1 (or the pseudogene TRBV3-2) and J is TRBJ2-3; 11 bases are shared with TRBD2. The germline V gene encodes CDR1 LGHDT and CDR2 YNNKEL (reference sequence). J lost 0 bases, V lost 1 base, and 9 bases had no gene match. The length of the CDR3 is 19 residues. CDR3 nucleotide sequence: TGTGCCAGCAGCCAAGGGGGGACTAGCGGAGCAGCTAGCACAGATACGCAGTATTTT. This gives the protein CASSQGGTSGAASTDTQYF.

The chain couples TRBV6-5 to TRBJ1-5; maybe TRBD1 (6 bases). This CDR3 has 14 amino acids. Trimming took 0 bases from V and 15 from J, leaving 18 bases between them. CDR1 is MNHEY and CDR2 is SVGAGI in the germline V gene. DNA of the CDR3: TGTGCCAGCAGTTACTCGGGCGGCGGGGGCATTGGGCATTTT. It codes for CASSYSGGGGIGHF.

The rearrangement uses TRBV6-2 or TRBV6-3 and TRBJ2-4; 12 bases align to TRBD2. Germline lookup yields CDR1 MNHEY and CDR2 SVGEGT. The J segment lost 3 bases and the V segment lost 6 bases, leaving 3 bases of the junction unmatched. The length of the CDR3 is 15 residues. Written as DNA, the CDR3 is TGTGCCAGCAGCCTAGCGGGAGGGGTCAAAAACATTCAGTACTTC. As protein: CASSLAGGVKNIQYF.

V and J are TRBV18 and TRBJ1-2; no reliable D call. The CDR3 loop spans 13 amino acids. Per the germline V gene, CDR1 is KGHSH and CDR2 is LQKENI. V was pared by 2 bases and J by 4 bases, with 8 bases between. The chain's CDR3 is CASSPGQLYGYTF. The CDR3 DNA reads as TGTGCCAGCTCACCAGGGCAGCTCTATGGCTACACCTTC.

The chain is built from TRBV28 and TRBJ2-7; D is unresolved. Looked up from germline, CDR1 is MDHEN and CDR2 is SYDVKM. This CDR3 spans 12 amino acids. V lost 7 bases to trimming and J lost 1 base, with 8 bases between them. CDR3 nucleotide sequence: TGTGCCAGCATGGGCCCGTCCTACGAGCAGTACTTC. Translation: CASMGPSYEQYF.

This sequence joins TRBV15 and TRBJ1-3; a weak D match, TRBD1 (6 bases). Germline V gene data show CDR1 as LNHNV and CDR2 as YYDKDF (reference sequence). V gave up 3 bases and J gave up 4 bases, with 19 bases separating them. The CDR3 totals 17 residues. CDR3 protein: CATSRGAGTGIGNTIYF. CDR3 nucleotide sequence: TGTGCCACCAGCAGGGGGGCAGGGACGGGAATCGGAAACACCATATATTTT.

This CDR3 is CATTTGSYEQYF. The CDR3 nucleotides are TGTGCCACCACGACAGGCTCCTACGAGCAGTACTTC. The chain is built from TRBV19 and TRBJ2-7, with D tentatively TRBD1 (6 bases). Germline CDR1 and CDR2: LNHDA and SQIVND (reference sequence). This CDR3 has 12 amino acids. V lost 10 bases and J lost 0, with 10 bases in between.

The chain carries TRBV7-2 and TRBJ2-3, with D possibly being TRBD2 (6 bases). Trimming pared 4 bases from V and 2 bases from J, leaving 13 bases between. There are 15 residues in the CDR3. CDR1 SGHTA and CDR2 FQGNSA come from the germline V gene. The CDR3 loop reads CASSWVLADTDTQYF. CDR3 DNA: TGTGCCAGCAGCTGGGTGTTAGCGGACACAGATACGCAGTATTTT.

V and J are TRBV4-2 and TRBJ2-3; 9 bases fit TRBD2. The germline V gene has CDR1 LGHNA and CDR2 YNFKEQ. V shed 1 base, J shed 14 bases, and the junction held 4 bases outside the gene matches. The length of the CDR3 is 12 residues. The CDR3 loop reads CASSQVGTSRYF. CDR3 DNA sequence: TGTGCCAGCAGCCAAGTGGGGACTAGCCGGTATTTT.